This T cell receptor beta chain was documented in a study of cytomegalovirus exposure and HLA in healthy donors. At the level of the study: In an earlier analysis, approximately 120 million unique TCR beta sequences were found from some 170 million T cells.

Primers for the PCR totalled 60 Vbeta and 13 Jbeta. Repertoires were generated with immunoSEQ multiplex PCR, while TCRdb's copy carries only in-frame clones and drops some. Its listing shows under 250,000 clones. The CDR3 covers 14 residues. V lost 4 bases, J lost 4 bases, and 11 bases lay in between. CDR1 is SGHNT, CDR2 YYREEE, per germline (reference sequence). Healthy bone marrow donors made up the donor group. This receptor was identified in a girl aged 2 to 10 in good health and CMV-seropositive. Sequencing used PBMCs. The V gene is TRBV5-4, the J gene TRBJ1-4; D gene ambiguous. The CDR3, as DNA: TGTGCCAGCAGCCTCGACGGACTTAATGAAAAACTGTTTTTT. It translates to CASSLDGLNEKLFF.